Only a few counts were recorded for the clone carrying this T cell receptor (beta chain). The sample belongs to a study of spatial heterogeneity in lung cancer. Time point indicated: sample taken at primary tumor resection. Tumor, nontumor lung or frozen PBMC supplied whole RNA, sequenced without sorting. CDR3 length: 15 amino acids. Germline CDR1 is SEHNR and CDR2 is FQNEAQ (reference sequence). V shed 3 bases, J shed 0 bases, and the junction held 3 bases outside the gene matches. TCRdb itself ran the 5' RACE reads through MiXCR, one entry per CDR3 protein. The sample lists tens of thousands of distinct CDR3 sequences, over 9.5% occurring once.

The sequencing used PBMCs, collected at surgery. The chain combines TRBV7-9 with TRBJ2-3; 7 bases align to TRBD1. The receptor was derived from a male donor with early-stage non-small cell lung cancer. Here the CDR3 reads CASSFDRESTDTQYF. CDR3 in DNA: TGTGCCAGCAGCTTCGACAGGGAGAGCACAGATACGCAGTATTTT. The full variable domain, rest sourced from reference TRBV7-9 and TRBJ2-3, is DTGVSQNPRHKITKRGQNVTFRCDPISEHNRLYWYRQTLGQGPEFLTYFQNEAQLEKSRLLSDRFSAERPKGSFSTLEIQRTEQGDSAMYLCASSFDRESTDTQYFGPGTRLTVL.